Listed here are 30 T cell receptor beta chains from one sample, sequenced in a study of neoadjuvant anti-PD-1 for oral cavity cancer. Repertoires were generated with immunoSEQ multiplex PCR, while TCRdb's copy carries only in-frame clones and drops some. The data hold about 13,000 clones, with 67% observed a single time. As to time point: after neoadjuvant nivolumab, at surgical resection. Material: PBMCs, obtained after nivolumab (anti-PD-1) treatment. Receptor source: a person between 35 and 79 years old with oral cavity squamous cell carcinoma.

The V and J genes are TRBV2 and TRBJ1-5; D is unresolved. Per the germline V gene, CDR1 is SNHLY and CDR2 is FYNNEI. CDR3 length: 14 amino acids. V was clipped by 3 bases and J by 8 bases, with 14 bases between them. The CDR3 sequence is CASSEGRNGEPQHF. The DNA for the CDR3 is TGTGCCAGCAGTGAGGGTCGGAACGGGGAGCCCCAGCATTTT. The full variable domain, its missing parts supplied by reference TRBV2 and TRBJ1-5, is EPEVTQTPSHQVTQMGQEVILRCVPISNHLYFYWYRQILGQKVEFLVSFYNNEISEKSEIFDDQFSVERPDGSNFTLKIRSTKLEDSAMYFCASSEGRNGEPQHFGDGTRLSIL.

The DNA for the CDR3 is TGTGCCAGCAGCCCGATCCCCGGGACAAAAAAACTGTTTTTT. It is translated as CASSPIPGTKKLFF. This chain links TRBV7-2 with TRBJ1-4; a possible D gene is TRBD1 (6 bases). CDR1 and CDR2 from the germline V gene are SGHTA and FQGNSA. The CDR3 has 14 residues. Deletions cut 5 bases from V and 9 bases from J, with 16 bases between.

J is TRBJ2-3 and V is TRBV6-5; D is unclear. Germline CDR1 reads MNHEY; CDR2 reads SVGAGI. CDR3 length equals 13 residues. Trimming removed 9 bases at V and 2 bases at J, with 12 bases between. CDR3 sequence (DNA): TGTGCCAGTCGGACCTGGGTCACAGATACGCAGTATTTT. Translated, it gives CASRTWVTDTQYF.

This clone was observed a handful of times. The V call is TRBV19, the J call TRBJ2-1, with D perhaps TRBD1 (5 bases). CDR1 and CDR2 from the germline V gene are LNHDA and SQIVND (reference sequence). V was shortened by 8 bases and J by 5 bases, with 7 bases between the two germline ends. The CDR3 is made up of 11 amino acids. DNA for the CDR3: TGTGCCAGTGGCAGGGACAATGAGCAGTTCTTC. Its translation is CASGRDNEQFF.

This rearrangement joins TRBV2 to TRBJ2-1; perhaps TRBD1 as D (6 bases). The CDR3 covers 13 residues. Deletions cut 6 bases from V and 6 bases from J, with 12 bases between. CDR1 and CDR2 from the germline V gene are SNHLY and FYNNEI. CDR3 in DNA: TGTGCCAGCAGACCAACAGGGATCAATGAGCAGTTCTTC. Protein: CASRPTGINEQFF.

V gene TRBV5-1 combines with J gene TRBJ2-3, with D unresolved. Germline lookup yields CDR1 SGHRS and CDR2 YFSETQ. The V end lost 0 bases, the J end lost 4 bases, and 18 bases lay between the germline ends. CDR3 length equals 17 residues. The CDR3: CASSLASAGSTADTQYF. CDR3 coding DNA: TGCGCCAGCAGCTTGGCCTCTGCCGGCTCCACGGCAGATACGCAGTATTTT.

The CDR3 here is CAIGQETQYF. The CDR3 bases are TGTGCCATTGGCCAAGAGACCCAGTACTTC. This sequence joins TRBV30 and TRBJ2-5; D gene unclear. Germline values: CDR1 GTSNPN, CDR2 SVGIG (reference sequence). The germline V and J ends were trimmed by 8 bases and 1 base, with 5 bases remaining between them. The CDR3 contains 10 residues.

This chain joins TRBV10-3 and TRBJ2-1; 12 nucleotides agree with TRBD2. Trimming removed 5 bases from V and 6 bases from J; junction bases left unmatched: 11. CDR3 length equals 17 residues. The germline CDR1 and CDR2 sequences are ENHRY and SYGVKD. The CDR3 reads CAISLGLAGQRSNEQFF. In DNA form, the CDR3 reads TGTGCCATCAGTCTCGGACTAGCGGGGCAACGATCCAATGAGCAGTTCTTC.

This clone was found a few times. The V gene is TRBV6-4, the J gene TRBJ1-2; D ambiguous. Germline assignment: CDR1 MRHNA and CDR2 SNTAGT. V was shortened by 2 bases and J by 4 bases, with 8 bases between the two germline ends. This CDR3 has 13 amino acids. CDR3 nucleotide sequence: TGTGCCAGCAGTGACGCGGTGGGCTATGGCTACACCTTC. Protein product: CASSDAVGYGYTF.

This chain links TRBV10-3 with TRBJ2-1; TRBD1 is a possible D gene (5 bases). From germline, CDR1 is ENHRY and CDR2 SYGVKD. Trimming took 3 bases from V and 5 from J, leaving 11 bases between them. The CDR3 extends over 14 amino acids. For the CDR3, the DNA is TGTGCCATCAGTGACCAGGGTTATAACAATGAGCAGTTCTTC. Amino acid sequence: CAISDQGYNNEQFF.

In its sample, this clone was seen a few times. The chain links TRBV7-8 to TRBJ2-1, with D unclear. Germline V gene lookup returns CDR1 SGHVS and CDR2 FQNEAQ. The CDR3 is made up of 13 amino acids. Deletions cut 6 bases from V and 5 bases from J, with 11 bases between. CDR3 amino acids: CASRSDPDNEQFF. For the CDR3, the DNA is TGTGCCAGCAGATCGGACCCAGACAATGAGCAGTTCTTC. Full variable domain (remainder filled in from reference TRBV7-8 and TRBJ2-1): GAGVSQSPRYKVAKRGQDVALRCDPISGHVSLFWYQQALGQGPEFLTYFQNEAQLDKSGLPSDRFFAERPEGSVSTLKIQRTQQEDSAVYLCASRSDPDNEQFFGPGTRLTVL.

This clone was found a few times. The genes are TRBV7-9 and TRBJ2-6; D is undetermined. This CDR3 spans 16 amino acids. V was cut by 3 bases and J by 4 bases, with 13 bases left in between. Germline V lookup: CDR1 SEHNR, CDR2 FQNEAQ (reference sequence). Written as DNA, the CDR3 is TGTGCCAGCAGCTTTGACCCAGCACAAGGGGCCAACGTCCTGACTTTC. It encodes CASSFDPAQGANVLTF.

The chain employs TRBV5-4 and TRBJ2-5, with 7 bases identical to TRBD1. CDR1 and CDR2 from the germline V gene are SGHNT and YYREEE (reference sequence). CDR3 length: 15 amino acids. With 2 bases clipped from V and 3 bases from J, the junction kept 7 bases outside the gene matches. For the CDR3, the DNA is TGTGCCAGCAGCTTAGGTCACAGGGGAGAAGAGACCCAGTACTTC. Amino acids: CASSLGHRGEETQYF.

The chain's CDR3 is CASSLYGNTYNEQFF. The DNA of the CDR3 is TGTGCCAGCAGCTTGTACGGGAACACCTACAATGAGCAGTTCTTC. This rearrangement joins TRBV5-4 to TRBJ2-1, with D tentatively TRBD2 (5 bases). Deletions cut 1 base from V and 2 bases from J, with 10 bases between. Germline V gene lookup returns CDR1 SGHNT and CDR2 YYREEE (reference sequence). The CDR3 is made up of 15 amino acids.

The gene calls are TRBV5-4 and TRBJ1-2; 12 nucleotides line up with TRBD1. The CDR3 covers 15 residues. Germline loops: CDR1 SGHNT, CDR2 YYREEE (reference sequence). Trimming removed 5 bases from V and 3 bases from J; junction bases left unmatched: 5. The CDR3 nucleotides are TGTGCCAGCAGATCGGGACAGGGGGCAGACTATGGCTACACCTTC. Translating gives CASRSGQGADYGYTF.

This chain uses TRBV30 with TRBJ2-3, with 9 bases identical to TRBD1. Germline V gene data show CDR1 as GTSNPN and CDR2 as SVGIG (reference sequence). V trimming: 3 bases; J trimming: 1 base; junction bases outside the gene matches: 5. The CDR3 totals 15 residues. Here the CDR3 reads CAWRHRGPGTDTQYF. CDR3 in DNA: TGTGCCTGGAGACACAGGGGGCCGGGCACAGATACGCAGTATTTT.

The V call is TRBV5-1, the J call TRBJ2-7; D remains ambiguous. V was trimmed by 2 bases and J by 1 base, leaving 16 bases between them. This CDR3 has 16 amino acids. Germline lookup yields CDR1 SGHRS and CDR2 YFSETQ. CDR3 DNA: TGCGCCAGCAGCTTCATGGGGATTGACGGTTCCTACGAGCAGTACTTC. It is translated as CASSFMGIDGSYEQYF. Filled out from reference TRBV5-1 and TRBJ2-7, the complete variable domain reads KAGVTQTPRYLIKTRGQQVTLSCSPISGHRSVSWYQQTPGQGLQFLFEYFSETQRNKGNFPGRFSGRQFSNSRSEMNVSTLELGDSALYLCASSFMGIDGSYEQYFGPGTRLTVT.

In this sample, this clone turned up a few times. The genes are TRBV14 and TRBJ1-2, with D unresolved. V was trimmed by 6 bases and J by 7 bases, leaving 18 bases between them. The CDR3 totals 14 residues. Germline CDR1 reads SGHDN; CDR2 reads FVKESK. CDR3 residues: CASSPFGGDSGYTF. In DNA form, the CDR3 reads TGTGCCAGCAGTCCTTTCGGTGGAGACTCTGGCTACACCTTC.

J is TRBJ2-7 and V is TRBV6-6; D might be TRBD1 (6 bases). The V end lost 5 bases, the J end lost 7 bases, and 12 bases lay between the germline ends. CDR1 is MNHNY and CDR2 is SVGAGI in the germline V gene (reference sequence). This CDR3 is 12 amino acids long. The CDR3 here is CASSLQGGEQYF. CDR3 bases: TGTGCCAGCAGTCTACAGGGTGGGGAGCAGTACTTC.

V gene TRBV6-5 combines with J gene TRBJ2-1; D is perhaps TRBD1 or TRBD2 (5 bases each). Germline V CDR1 and CDR2: MNHEY, SVGAGI. The CDR3 has 11 residues. V gave up 6 bases and J gave up 10 bases, with 10 bases separating them. The CDR3 DNA is TGTGCCAGCAGCCGGTGGGGGGAGCAGTTCTTC. Translated: CASSRWGEQFF.

The chain recombines TRBV18 with TRBJ1-3; TRBD1 is a possible D gene (6 bases). The CDR3 is 13 amino acids. V was clipped by 6 bases and J by 0 bases, with 6 bases between them. Germline V gene sequence: CDR1 KGHSH, CDR2 LQKENI. The CDR3 here is CASSDSSGNTIYF. DNA of the CDR3: TGTGCCAGCTCGGACAGCTCTGGAAACACCATATATTTT.

Here the CDR3 reads CASTPLGGTEAFF. The CDR3 DNA reads as TGTGCCAGCACGCCGCTGGGGGGTACTGAAGCTTTCTTT. The chain employs TRBV27 and TRBJ1-1; D is possibly TRBD1 (5 bases). There are 13 residues in the CDR3. From germline, CDR1 is MNHEY and CDR2 SMNVEV (reference sequence). Trimming stripped 7 bases from V and 5 bases from J, with 14 bases between.

This chain joins TRBV7-2 and TRBJ1-1; D is ambiguous. V was trimmed by 4 bases and J by 0 bases, leaving 12 bases between them. The CDR3 contains 15 residues. From germline, CDR1 is SGHTA and CDR2 FQGNSA. In DNA form, the CDR3 reads TGTGCCAGCAGCTCAAGCCCCTTTATGAACACTGAAGCTTTCTTT. Translation: CASSSSPFMNTEAFF.

The genes are TRBV11-2 and TRBJ2-1, with TRBD1 as a possible D gene (5 bases). V was pared by 5 bases and J by 0 bases, with 11 bases between. Germline lookup yields CDR1 SGHAT and CDR2 FQNNGV. The CDR3 has 15 residues. The CDR3 protein is CASSPRQSSYNEQFF. The CDR3 DNA reads as TGTGCCAGCAGCCCCCGACAGAGCTCCTACAATGAGCAGTTCTTC.

The chain has TRBV30 and TRBJ2-5; D may be TRBD1 (5 bases). CDR1 and CDR2 from the germline V gene are GTSNPN and SVGIG (reference sequence). The V and J ends lost 0 bases and 3 bases respectively, with 8 bases between them. CDR3 length: 13 residues. CDR3 nucleotides: TGTGCCTGGAGTGTTCGACAGAAAGAGACCCAGTACTTC. Protein sequence: CAWSVRQKETQYF. The whole variable domain, remainder taken from reference TRBV30 and TRBJ2-5, is SQTIHQWPATLVQPVGSPLSLECTVEGTSNPNLYWYRQAAGRGLQLLFYSVGIGQISSEVPQNLSASRPQDRQFILSSKKLLLSDSGFYLCAWSVRQKETQYFGPGTRLLVL.

The chain has TRBV6-6 and TRBJ2-2; D remains ambiguous. There are 13 residues in the CDR3. Trimming left V 2 bases short and J 3 bases short, with 4 bases between. Germline values: CDR1 MNHNY, CDR2 SVGAGI (reference sequence). This chain's CDR3 is CASSYHYTGELFF. CDR3 nucleotide sequence: TGTGCCAGCAGTTACCACTACACCGGGGAGCTGTTTTTT.

The chain uses TRBV30 and TRBJ2-7; maybe TRBD1 (6 bases). Per germline, CDR1 GTSNPN and CDR2 SVGIG (reference sequence). Trimming took off 8 bases at V and 3 bases at J, with 20 bases between the two ends. This CDR3 is built from 14 residues. In DNA form, the CDR3 reads TGTGCCAGCAGGGGTCCATTCGGGGACTACGAGCAGTACTTC. It yields the protein CASRGPFGDYEQYF.

The chain joins TRBV30 to TRBJ2-7, with 7 bases matching TRBD2. Unmatched junction bases numbered 4, after V lost 5 bases and J lost 0 bases. The CDR3 is 13 residues long. Per the germline V gene, CDR1 is GTSNPN and CDR2 is SVGIG (reference sequence). The CDR3 reads CAWGREFSYEQYF. The CDR3 nucleotides read TGTGCCTGGGGGCGGGAGTTCTCCTACGAGCAGTACTTC. The whole variable domain, filled in from reference TRBV30 and TRBJ2-7, reads SQTIHQWPATLVQPVGSPLSLECTVEGTSNPNLYWYRQAAGRGLQLLFYSVGIGQISSEVPQNLSASRPQDRQFILSSKKLLLSDSGFYLCAWGREFSYEQYFGPGTRLTVT.

V gene TRBV2 combines with J gene TRBJ1-2; D perhaps matches TRBD1 (5 bases). The CDR3 loop spans 14 amino acids. Trimming removed 5 bases at V and 2 bases at J, with 12 bases between. Germline values: CDR1 SNHLY, CDR2 FYNNEI. CDR3 sequence reads: CASSPEYRNYGYTF. The CDR3 bases are TGTGCCAGCAGTCCTGAATACAGGAACTATGGCTACACCTTC. The entire variable domain, with the rest obtained from reference TRBV2 and TRBJ1-2, is as follows: EPEVTQTPSHQVTQMGQEVILRCVPISNHLYFYWYRQILGQKVEFLVSFYNNEISEKSEIFDDQFSVERPDGSNFTLKIRSTKLEDSAMYFCASSPEYRNYGYTFGSGTRLTVV.

The count of this clone is one. The chain is built from TRBV30 and TRBJ1-4, with D unclear. V lost 1 base and J lost 2, with 11 bases in between. Germline values: CDR1 GTSNPN, CDR2 SVGIG (reference sequence). The CDR3 is 15 amino acids. This CDR3 is CAWSDSPDTNEKLFF. For the CDR3, the DNA is TGTGCCTGGAGTGACTCCCCGGATACTAATGAAAAACTGTTTTTT.